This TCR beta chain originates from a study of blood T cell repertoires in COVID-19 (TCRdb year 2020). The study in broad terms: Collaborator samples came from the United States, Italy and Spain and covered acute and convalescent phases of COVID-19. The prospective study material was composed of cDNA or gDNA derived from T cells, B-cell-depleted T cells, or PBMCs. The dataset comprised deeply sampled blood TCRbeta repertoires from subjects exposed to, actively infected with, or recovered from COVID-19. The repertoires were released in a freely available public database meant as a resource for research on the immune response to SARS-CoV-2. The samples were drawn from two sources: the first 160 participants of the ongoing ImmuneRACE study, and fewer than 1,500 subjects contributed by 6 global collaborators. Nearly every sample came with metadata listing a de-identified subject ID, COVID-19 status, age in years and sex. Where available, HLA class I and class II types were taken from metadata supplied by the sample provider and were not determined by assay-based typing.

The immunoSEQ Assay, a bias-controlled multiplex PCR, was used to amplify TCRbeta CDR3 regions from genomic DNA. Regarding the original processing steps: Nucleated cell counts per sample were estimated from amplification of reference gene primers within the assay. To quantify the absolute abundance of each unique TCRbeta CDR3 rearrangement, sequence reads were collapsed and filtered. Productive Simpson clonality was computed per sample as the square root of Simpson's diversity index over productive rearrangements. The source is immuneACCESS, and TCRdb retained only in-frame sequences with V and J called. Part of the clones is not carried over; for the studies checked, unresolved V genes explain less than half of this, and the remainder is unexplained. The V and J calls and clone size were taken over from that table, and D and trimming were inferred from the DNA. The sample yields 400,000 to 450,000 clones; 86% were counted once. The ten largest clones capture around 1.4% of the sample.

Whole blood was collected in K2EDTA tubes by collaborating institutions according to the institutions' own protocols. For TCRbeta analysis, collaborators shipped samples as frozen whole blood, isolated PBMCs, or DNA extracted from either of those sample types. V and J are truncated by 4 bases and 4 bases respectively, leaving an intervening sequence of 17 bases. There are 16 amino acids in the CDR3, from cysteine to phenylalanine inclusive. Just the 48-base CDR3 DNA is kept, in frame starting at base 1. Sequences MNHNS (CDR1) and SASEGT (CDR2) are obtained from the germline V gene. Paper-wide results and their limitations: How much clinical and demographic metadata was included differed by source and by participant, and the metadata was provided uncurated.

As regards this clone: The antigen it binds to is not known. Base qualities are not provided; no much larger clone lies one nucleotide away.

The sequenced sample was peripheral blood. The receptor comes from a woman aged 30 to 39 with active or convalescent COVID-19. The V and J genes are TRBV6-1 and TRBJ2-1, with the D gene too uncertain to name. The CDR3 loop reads CASSVEATQFYNEQFF. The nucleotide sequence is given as TGTGCCAGCAGTGTGGAAGCGACGCAGTTTTACAATGAGCAGTTCTTC.